The sample holds a few counts of the clone carrying this T cell receptor (beta chain). Antigen: not known. Unmatched junction bases numbered 0, after V lost 3 bases and J lost 1 base. Germline CDR1 reads MDHEN; CDR2 reads SYDVKM. This CDR3 contains 14 residues. This specimen belongs to a study of early T cells in non-severe SARS-CoV-2 infection. On the study more broadly: Unsorted whole blood bulk RNA was sequenced, with unpaired chains.

The study's findings and limits: Matching against VDJdb likely underestimated virus-specific expansions, favoring anti-spike CD8.

Researchers tagged individual cDNA molecules with unique molecular identifiers. TCRdb re-called the 5' RACE reads with MiXCR, one entry per CDR3 protein. The sample carries about 50,000 distinct CDR3 sequences, about a tenth recorded once. This TCR was recovered from an adult who was a healthcare worker with PCR-confirmed SARS-CoV-2 infection or an uninfected control (not recorded which). The chain uses TRBV28 and TRBJ2-3; 8 nucleotides agree with TRBD1. The sample was whole blood. The CDR3 DNA follows: TGTGCCAGCAGTTTCAGGGGGCGCACAGATACGCAGTATTTT. It specifies CASSFRGRTDTQYF.